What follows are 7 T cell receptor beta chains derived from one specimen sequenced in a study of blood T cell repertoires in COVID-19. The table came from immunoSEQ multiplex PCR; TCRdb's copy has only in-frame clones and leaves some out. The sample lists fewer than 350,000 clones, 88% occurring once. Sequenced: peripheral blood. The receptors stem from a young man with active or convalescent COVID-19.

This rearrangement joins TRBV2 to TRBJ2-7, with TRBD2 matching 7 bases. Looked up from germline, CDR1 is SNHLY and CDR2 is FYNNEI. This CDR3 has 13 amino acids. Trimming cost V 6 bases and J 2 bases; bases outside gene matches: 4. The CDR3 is CASRSGVAYEQYF. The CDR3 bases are TGTGCCAGCAGGAGCGGGGTGGCCTACGAGCAGTACTTC.

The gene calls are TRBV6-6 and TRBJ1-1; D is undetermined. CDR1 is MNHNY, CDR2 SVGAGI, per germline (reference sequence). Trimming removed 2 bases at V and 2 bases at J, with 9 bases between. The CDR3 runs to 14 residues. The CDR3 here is CASSYPSFNTEAFF. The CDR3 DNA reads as TGTGCCAGCAGTTACCCCTCGTTCAACACTGAAGCTTTCTTT.

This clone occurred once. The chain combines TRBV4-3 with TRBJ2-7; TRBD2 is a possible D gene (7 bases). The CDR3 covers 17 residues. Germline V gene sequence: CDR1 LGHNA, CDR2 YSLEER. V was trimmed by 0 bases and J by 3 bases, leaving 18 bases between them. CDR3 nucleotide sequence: TGCGCCAGCAGCCAAGATAGTCCCGGGGGGCGCCTCTACGAGCAGTACTTC. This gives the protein CASSQDSPGGRLYEQYF.

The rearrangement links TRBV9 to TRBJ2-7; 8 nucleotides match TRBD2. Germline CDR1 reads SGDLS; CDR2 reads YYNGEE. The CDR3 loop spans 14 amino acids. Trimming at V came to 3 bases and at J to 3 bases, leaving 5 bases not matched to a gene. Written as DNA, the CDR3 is TGTGCCAGCAGCGCCGGGGGGGACGACTACGAGCAGTACTTC. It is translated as CASSAGGDDYEQYF.

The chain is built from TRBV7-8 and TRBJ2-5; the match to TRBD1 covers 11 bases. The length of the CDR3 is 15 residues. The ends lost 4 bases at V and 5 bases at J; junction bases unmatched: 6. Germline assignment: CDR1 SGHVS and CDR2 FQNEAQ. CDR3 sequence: CASSWTGGKGETQYF. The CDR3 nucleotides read TGTGCCAGCAGCTGGACAGGGGGCAAGGGTGAGACCCAGTACTTC.

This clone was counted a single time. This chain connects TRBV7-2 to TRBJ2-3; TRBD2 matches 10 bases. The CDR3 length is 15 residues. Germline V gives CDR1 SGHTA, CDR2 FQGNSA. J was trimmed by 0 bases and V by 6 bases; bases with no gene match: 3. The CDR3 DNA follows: TGTGCCAGCAGATTACTAGCGGGAAGCACAGATACGCAGTATTTT. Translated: CASRLLAGSTDTQYF.

CDR3 protein: CASRHEETQYF. As DNA, the CDR3 is TGTGCCAGCAGACATGAAGAGACCCAGTACTTC. The V call is TRBV7-2, the J call TRBJ2-5; D gene unclear. The germline V gene encodes CDR1 SGHTA and CDR2 FQGNSA. Trimming took 6 bases from V and 3 from J, leaving 5 bases between them. The CDR3 is 11 residues long.